This entry lists 2 T cell receptor beta chains sequenced from one sample in a study of blood T cell repertoires in COVID-19. Clones were read by immunoSEQ multiplex PCR, and TCRdb kept only the in-frame ones, dropping some. The sample holds about 170,000 clones, less than 80% seen once. The sequenced material came from PBMCs or T cells enriched from blood (not recorded which). The receptors derive from a woman aged 70-85 years in a cohort exposed to, infected with or recovered from COVID-19 (not recorded which).

This chain links TRBV20-1 with TRBJ1-4; D is uncertain. The length of the CDR3 is 11 residues. Trimming stripped 2 bases from V and 8 bases from J, with 6 bases between. The germline V gene encodes CDR1 DFQATT and CDR2 SNEGSKA (reference sequence). The CDR3 here is CSARNSEKLFF. The CDR3 bases are TGCAGTGCTAGAAACAGCGAAAAACTGTTTTTT.

V is TRBV7-2 and J is TRBJ2-3; TRBD2 agrees at 8 bases. Per the germline V gene, CDR1 is SGHTA and CDR2 is FQGNSA. With V trimmed by 1 base and J by 5 bases, 8 bases remained unmatched. The length of the CDR3 is 16 residues. The CDR3 nucleotides are TGTGCCAGCAGCTTAGTAAGCGGGAGCTTGGTAGATACGCAGTATTTT. This codes for CASSLVSGSLVDTQYF. The whole variable domain, remainder taken from reference TRBV7-2 and TRBJ2-3, is GAGVSQSPSNKVTEKGKDVELRCDPISGHTALYWYRQSLGQGLEFLIYFQGNSAPDKSGLPSDRFSAERTGGSVSTLTIQRTQQEDSAVYLCASSLVSGSLVDTQYFGPGTRLTVL.